This is a list of T cell receptor beta chains from one sample in a study of blood T cell repertoires in COVID-19. Assay used: immunoSEQ multiplex PCR; TCRdb lists only in-frame clones, some missing. Among over 70,000 clones listed, over 80% were seen once. Source material: peripheral blood. These receptors originate from a human donor in a cohort sampled during active COVID-19. Both conserved end residues are part of each CDR3. The order of the fields is J gene, V gene, clone size, D gene, CDR3 DNA, CDR3 protein. The D gene is left open where the match is weak. Size tells how often a clone was seen (once, few, many) or the class of an expanded clone, and some rows leave it out.

>TRBJ1-2|TRBV6-1|-|-
TGTGCCAGCAGTGCCCGGGGGGGCCTATTCGCTGACCTAACGGGCTACACCTTC
CASSARGGLFADLTGYTF
>TRBJ2-7|TRBV14|-|-
TGTGCCAGCAGCCAAGGACTTGCCTACGAGCAGTACTTC
CASSQGLAYEQYF
>TRBJ1-5|TRBV2|-|-
TGTGCCAGCAGTGAAACGGGTTCGGTTCAGCCCCAGCATTTT
CASSETGSVQPQHF
>TRBJ1-1|TRBV6-5|-|-
TGTGCCAGCAGTAGAGGCAGTTTGAACACTGAAGCTTTCTTT
CASSRGSLNTEAFF
>TRBJ2-5|TRBV7-3|-|-
TGTGCCAGCATCAAGGACGTCGGGGAATCCCAAGAGACCCAGTACTTC
CASIKDVGESQETQYF
>TRBJ1-4|TRBV9|-|TRBD1
TGTGCCAGCAGCTTCCGACAGGGGGCAACGACTAATGAAAAACTGTTTTTT
CASSFRQGATTNEKLFF
>TRBJ1-6|TRBV5-4|-|TRBD1
TGTGCCAGCAGCCCCGGAGGGACAGGGGGCTCACCCCTCCACTTT
CASSPGGTGGSPLHF
>TRBJ2-7|TRBV28|-|-
TGTGCCAGCAGTCCCCCAGGGGGGAACGTTGACGAGCAGTACTTC
CASSPPGGNVDEQYF
>TRBJ1-1|TRBV28|-|-
TGTGCCATTCAGGCTGTGGGCACTGAAGCTTTCTTT
CAIQAVGTEAFF
>TRBJ1-1|TRBV18|-|-
TGTGCCAGCTCTAGCGGGAACACTGAAGCTTTCTTT
CASSSGNTEAFF
>TRBJ2-7|TRBV27|-|TRBD2
TGTGCCAGCAGTTTTGGGACTAGCGGGAGGGCCTCCTACGAGCAGTACTTC
CASSFGTSGRASYEQYF
>TRBJ2-2|TRBV7-2|few|TRBD2
TGTGCCAGCAGCTCACCGGGACTAGCGTCTCTCTGGACCGGGGAGCTGTTTTTT
CASSSPGLASLWTGELFF
>TRBJ2-1|TRBV9|-|-
TGTGCCAGCAGCGAAGCTAGCTCCTACAATGAGCAGTTCTTC
CASSEASSYNEQFF
>TRBJ2-1|TRBV11-3|-|-
TGTGCCAGCAGCTTAGCCTTCGACAGTTCCCTCTACAATGAGCAGTTCTTC
CASSLAFDSSLYNEQFF
>TRBJ2-1|TRBV24-1|-|TRBD2
TGTGCCACCCGAGACGGGGGGGCGAGTGAGCAGTTCTTC
CATRDGGASEQFF
>TRBJ2-1|TRBV28|-|-
TGTGCCAGCAGTTTTAACAGGGACGAGAAGTTCTTC
CASSFNRDEKFF
>TRBJ1-1|TRBV5-1|-|TRBD1
TGCGCCAGCAGCTTGTCGGAGTCACAGGGGGGTATGAACACTGAAGCTTTCTTT
CASSLSESQGGMNTEAFF
>TRBJ1-1|TRBV19|-|-
TGTGCCAGTAGGATACAGGGCGGGAACACTGAAGCTTTCTTT
CASRIQGGNTEAFF
>TRBJ1-4|TRBV11-2|-|TRBD1
TGTGCCAGCAGCTTAGATCGGAGCGCGGGACAGTTGGGGACTAATGAAAAACTGTTTTTT
CASSLDRSAGQLGTNEKLFF
>TRBJ1-2|TRBV4-1|-|-
TGCGCCAGCAGCCCGGGGGGGGCCTCTAGGGATGGCTACACCTTC
CASSPGGASRDGYTF
>TRBJ2-1|TRBV27|-|TRBD2
TGTGCCACTCAAGGACTAGCGGGGAACAATGAGCAGTTCTTC
CATQGLAGNNEQFF
>TRBJ2-1|TRBV9|-|-
TGTGCCAGCAGCCCCCAAACCGGGACTTACAATGAGCAGTTCTTC
CASSPQTGTYNEQFF
>TRBJ2-7|TRBV10-1|-|-
TGCGCCAGCTCCCCCCGGGAAGCGGGCGAGCAGTACTTC
CASSPREAGEQYF
>TRBJ1-2|TRBV7-8|-|-
TGTGCCAGCAGCTTAAATCCGGGGGGGCGGAGGAGCTATGGCTACACCTTC
CASSLNPGGRRSYGYTF
>TRBJ2-5|TRBV7-9|-|-
TGTGCCAGCAGCCCAGGACTGTTGGAGACCCAGTACTTC
CASSPGLLETQYF
>TRBJ2-1|TRBV14|once|-
TGTGCCAGCAGCCGTACTTCCGGGGGAGAGAGGTACAATGAGCAGTTCTTC
CASSRTSGGERYNEQFF
>TRBJ2-4|TRBV6-4|once|-
TGTGCCAGCAGTGACTCGGGGAGCGGATACATTCAGTACTTC
CASSDSGSGYIQYF
>TRBJ1-2|TRBV6-5|-|-
TGTGCCAGCAGCCGCGGCAGGGTCAACTATGGCTACACCTTC
CASSRGRVNYGYTF
>TRBJ2-7|TRBV12-3/TRBV12-4|-|TRBD2
TGTGCCAGCAGTTTATGGGAGGGCGAGCAGTACTTC
CASSLWEGEQYF
>TRBJ2-2|TRBV7-9|-|TRBD2
TGTGCCAGCAGCTACCTAGCGGGAGATCGCACCGGGGAGCTGTTTTTT
CASSYLAGDRTGELFF
>TRBJ2-1|TRBV27|-|TRBD2
TGTGCCAGCAGTTCAAAACGCGAACTAGCGGGAGCTTTCAATGAGCAGTTCTTC
CASSSKRELAGAFNEQFF
>TRBJ2-7|TRBV5-1|-|-
TGCGCCAGCAATTCAGGCGCGGACTTTTACGAGCAGTACTTC
CASNSGADFYEQYF
>TRBJ2-5|TRBV3-1/TRBV3-2|-|TRBD2
TGTGCCAGCAGCCAAGGTAATAGCGGGGGCCAAGAGACCCAGTACTTC
CASSQGNSGGQETQYF
>TRBJ2-6|TRBV28|-|-
TGTGCCAGCAGCATAGGACAATCCCCCCCCGGGGCCAACGTCCTGACTTTC
CASSIGQSPPGANVLTF
>TRBJ1-1|TRBV19|-|-
TGTGCCAGTAGTTTTCAGGGCTCTGAAGCTTTCTTT
CASSFQGSEAFF
>TRBJ1-1|TRBV7-2|-|-
TGTGCCAGCAGCTTAGGCGGGGGAGGGGTAGGAGCTTTCTTT
CASSLGGGGVGAFF
>TRBJ2-7|TRBV27|once|-
TGTGCCAGCATTGGGCCCCTAGGGGGGGAGTACTTC
CASIGPLGGEYF
>TRBJ1-1|TRBV28|once|-
TGTGCCAGCAGCCCACAGGATGCCGCTTTCTTT
CASSPQDAAFF
>TRBJ2-5|TRBV29-1|-|-
TGCAGCGTGGAAACTGCAGAGACCCAGTACTTC
CSVETAETQYF
>TRBJ1-2|TRBV6-5|-|TRBD1
TGTGCCAGCAGTTACGATAGCAGGGGGCTACAAGGCTACACCTTC
CASSYDSRGLQGYTF
>TRBJ1-1|TRBV10-2|-|-
TGCGCCAGCCGACACCTGAGCACTGAAGCTTTCTTT
CASRHLSTEAFF
>TRBJ2-1|TRBV12-3/TRBV12-4|once|TRBD2
TGTGCCAGCAGTTGGGAGGGAGTTCAGTTCTTC
CASSWEGVQFF
>TRBJ2-1|TRBV7-3|-|TRBD2
TGTGCCAGCAGCTTAAAACCGGGGGGTGAGCAGTTCTTC
CASSLKPGGEQFF
>TRBJ2-1|TRBV29-1|-|TRBD2
TGCAGCGTTGCGGGGCTAGCGGTCAATGAGCAGTTCTTC
CSVAGLAVNEQFF
>TRBJ1-5|TRBV2|-|-
TGTGCCAGCAGTCAGGGGAATAGCAATCAGCCCCAGCATTTT
CASSQGNSNQPQHF
>TRBJ1-1|TRBV7-9|-|-
TGTGCCAGCAGCCCCGACACCCCAGGGGAGCGCACTGAAGCTTTCTTT
CASSPDTPGERTEAFF
>TRBJ1-5|TRBV5-8|-|TRBD1
TGTGCCAGCACATTCAGGGGGTACAATCAGCCCCAGCATTTT
CASTFRGYNQPQHF
>TRBJ2-1|TRBV9|-|TRBD2
TGTGCCAGCAGCGTAGTGGCGGGGGGGGCCTACAATGAGCAGTTCTTC
CASSVVAGGAYNEQFF
>TRBJ2-3|TRBV28|once|-
TGTGCCAGCAGTTTGGGTGGTAGCGCAGATACGCAGTATTTT
CASSLGGSADTQYF
>TRBJ2-7|TRBV27|-|TRBD1
TGTGCCAGCAGTTCCTTCTCGACAGGGGGCGGTGAGTACTTC
CASSSFSTGGGEYF
>TRBJ1-5|TRBV19|few|-
TGTGCCAGTAGTTCCGGACAGTCTAATCAGCCCCAGCATTTT
CASSSGQSNQPQHF
>TRBJ2-7|TRBV2|-|-
TGTGCCAGCAGTCCTCAGGGTTTTAGCTCCTACGAGCAGTACTTC
CASSPQGFSSYEQYF
>TRBJ2-6|TRBV3-1/TRBV3-2|-|-
TGTGCCAGCAGCCAAGTTCTGGGGGCCAACGTCCTGACTTTC
CASSQVLGANVLTF
>TRBJ2-3|TRBV11-1|-|TRBD2
TGTGCCAGCAGCCTAAGGACTAGCGGGAGGAACACGCAGTATTTT
CASSLRTSGRNTQYF
>TRBJ1-3|TRBV2|-|-
TGTGCCAGCAGTGAAGGAGTCTCTTCCTCTGGAAACACCATATATTTT
CASSEGVSSSGNTIYF
>TRBJ2-5|TRBV4-1|once|TRBD2
TGCGCCAGCAGCCAGCCCGGACTAGCGGCACTACAAGAGACCCAGTACTTC
CASSQPGLAALQETQYF
>TRBJ1-1|TRBV28|-|TRBD1
TGTGCCAGCAGTTCCCGGCGAGGGGGCAACACTGAAGCTTTCTTT
CASSSRRGGNTEAFF
>TRBJ2-5|TRBV5-1|-|TRBD1
TGCGCCAGCAGCTGGACAGGGGTAGAGACCCAGTACTTC
CASSWTGVETQYF
>TRBJ1-2|TRBV12-3/TRBV12-4|-|-
TGTGCCAGCAGTTCAGGACAGCTCTGGGGCTACACCTTC
CASSSGQLWGYTF
>TRBJ2-3|TRBV18|-|TRBD1
TGTGCCAGCTCACCACCGACAGGGGATGGAGATACGCAGTATTTT
CASSPPTGDGDTQYF